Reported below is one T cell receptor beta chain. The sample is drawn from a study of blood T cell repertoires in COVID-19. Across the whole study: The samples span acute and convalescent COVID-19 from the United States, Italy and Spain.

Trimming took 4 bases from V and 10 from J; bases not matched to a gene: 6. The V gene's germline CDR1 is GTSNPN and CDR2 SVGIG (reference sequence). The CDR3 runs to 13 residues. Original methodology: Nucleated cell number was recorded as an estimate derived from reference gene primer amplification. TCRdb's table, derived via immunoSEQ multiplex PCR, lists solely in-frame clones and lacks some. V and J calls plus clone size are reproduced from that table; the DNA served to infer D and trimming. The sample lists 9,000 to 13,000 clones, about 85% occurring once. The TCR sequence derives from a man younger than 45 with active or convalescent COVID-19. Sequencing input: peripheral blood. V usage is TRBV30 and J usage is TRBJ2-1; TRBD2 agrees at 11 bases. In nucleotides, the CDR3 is TGTGCCTGGATTAGCGGGGGGGCAGGGGAGCAGTTCTTC. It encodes CAWISGGAGEQFF.